This T cell receptor (beta chain) stems from a study of T cell repertoires in cytomegalovirus infection (dated by TCRdb to the late 2010s). Looking at the study overall: Peptide stimulations targeted recently identified HLA-C-restricted CMV epitopes, whose presentation resists viral immunomodulation, together with well-studied HLA-B-restricted epitopes. Donor HLA type was relevant to the analysis, because carriage of CMV infection together with the matching HLA type was indicated by public TCR beta signatures. Here is what the overall study found, with its caveats: The ex vivo response was dominated by HLA-C-restricted CMV-specific TCR beta clonotypes, and the single most frequent clonotype in two of eight donors was supplied by these HLA-C-restricted clonotypes. In both this cohort and an independent approximately 370-donor cohort, the cumulative frequency of public TCR beta family members distinguished carriers of CMV infection plus the relevant HLA type.

The treatment or condition label for this specimen denotes: in vitro stimulation with specific CMV peptide epitopes to enrich CMV-specific T cells. The germline V gene specifies SGHTA as CDR1 and FQGTGA as CDR2. Reading from cysteine to phenylalanine, the CDR3 counts 14 amino acids. The only DNA kept is the CDR3, 42 bases in frame from the first base. V gives up 1 base and J gives up 5 bases, and the segment between their germline ends measures 9 bases. Sequenced on an Illumina HiSeq 1500. TCRdb trimmed the raw reads at Q25, called clones with MiXCR and kept productive beta chains. Duplicate CDR3 protein sequences are folded into a single record with the most common DNA and genes. The sample records 250,000 to 300,000 distinct CDR3 sequences, 20% to 25% of which are singletons. The leading ten clones occupy about 20% of the sample. This clonotype occurred a few times. Its antigen is not yet known. Nothing much larger sits one base from this clone, and base qualities are not available.

The receptor's source is a human donor in good health (CMV status not recorded). Some clones in this sample may be carry-over from other donors' samples. The chain was built from TRBV7-3 and TRBJ2-1; the D gene cannot be named for sure. Sequencing was performed on cultured PBMCs, taken from culture after CMV antigen stimulation. CDR3 protein: CASSLSRLHNEQFF. The bases read TGTGCCAGCAGCTTAAGTCGGCTGCACAATGAGCAGTTCTTC.